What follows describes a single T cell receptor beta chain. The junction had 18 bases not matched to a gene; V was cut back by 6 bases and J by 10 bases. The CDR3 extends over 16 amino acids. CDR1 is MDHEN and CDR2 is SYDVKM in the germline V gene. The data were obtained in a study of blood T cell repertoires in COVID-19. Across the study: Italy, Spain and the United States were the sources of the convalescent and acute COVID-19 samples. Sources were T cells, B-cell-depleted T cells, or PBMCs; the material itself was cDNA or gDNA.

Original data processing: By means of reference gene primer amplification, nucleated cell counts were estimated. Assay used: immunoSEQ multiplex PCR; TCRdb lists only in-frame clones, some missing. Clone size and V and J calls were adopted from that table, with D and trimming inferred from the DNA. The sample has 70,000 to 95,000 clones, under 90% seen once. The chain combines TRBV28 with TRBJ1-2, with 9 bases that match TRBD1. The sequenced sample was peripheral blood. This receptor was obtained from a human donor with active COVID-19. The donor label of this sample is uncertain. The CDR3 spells CASSRDRGSRPIIYTF. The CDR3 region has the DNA TGTGCCAGCAGCCGCGACAGGGGGTCACGCCCTATTATCTACACCTTC.